Below, 14 T cell receptor beta chains from the same sample are listed, as sequenced in a study of identical twins. TCRdb fed the 5' RACE reads into MiXCR, producing one record per CDR3 protein. The sample contains some 790,000 distinct CDR3 sequences, 15% to 20% of which appear only once. The same data also contributed to another study, on T cells expressing NK-cell markers.

The sample comprised PBMCs. The receptors originated from a woman in her late teens or twenties in good health.

This clonotype was counted between two and nine times. The chain employs TRBV4-2 and TRBJ2-2, with D perhaps matching TRBD1 (6 bases). The ends were cut back, 3 bases at V and 2 bases at J, with 16 bases in the middle. Germline CDR1 and CDR2: LGHNA and YNFKEQ. There are 17 residues in the CDR3. In nucleotides, the CDR3 is TGTGCCAGCAGCCAGCCGACCGACAGGCTCAACACCGGGGAGCTGTTTTTT. It translates to CASSQPTDRLNTGELFF.

The chain is built from TRBV20-1 and TRBJ2-3; tentatively, D is TRBD2 (6 bases). Looked up from germline, CDR1 is DFQATT and CDR2 is SNEGSKA (reference sequence). V gave up 6 bases and J gave up 1 base, with 11 bases separating them. The CDR3 totals 13 residues. CDR3: CSAESGRTDTQYF. The CDR3 DNA sequence: TGCAGTGCGGAGAGCGGGCGCACAGATACGCAGTATTTT.

The chain recombines TRBV12-3 or TRBV12-4 with TRBJ2-7, with 8 bases that match TRBD1. There are 14 residues in the CDR3. Trimming took 7 bases from V and 7 from J; bases not matched to a gene: 12. The CDR3 here is CASTSGRGRREQYF. CDR3 sequence (DNA): TGTGCCAGCACCTCGGGCAGGGGGCGACGGGAGCAGTACTTC.

This clonotype appeared a single time. The chain has TRBV27 and TRBJ2-3; the D gene is possibly TRBD1 (7 bases). This CDR3 contains 15 residues. Trimming left V 6 bases short and J 0 bases short, with 13 bases between. Germline CDR1 MNHEY, CDR2 SMNVEV (reference sequence). CDR3 in DNA: TGTGCCAGCAGCCTCGCGGGACAGAGCACAGATACGCAGTATTTT. It is translated as CASSLAGQSTDTQYF.

This clonotype has a handful of counts. This may come from a read error, since a much larger clone is one base off. The CDR3 protein is CASSSSGSPYNEQFF. CDR3 DNA sequence: TGTGCCAGCAGTTCTAGCGGGAGCCCCTACAATGAGCAGTTCTTC. The chain combines TRBV9 with TRBJ2-1; 10 bases align to TRBD2. Germline lookup yields CDR1 SGDLS and CDR2 YYNGEE. With 5 bases clipped from V and 2 bases from J, the junction kept 4 bases outside the gene matches. This CDR3 has 15 residues.

V gene TRBV7-3 combines with J gene TRBJ1-1, with unresolved D. The CDR3 consists of 13 residues. The V gene lost 2 bases and the J gene lost 4 bases, with 8 bases spanning the gap. CDR1 is SGHTA, CDR2 FQGTGA, per germline. The CDR3 spells CASSLYAATEAFF. The CDR3 region has the DNA TGTGCCAGCAGCTTATATGCTGCCACTGAAGCTTTCTTT.

The genes are TRBV7-3 and TRBJ2-7; D is possibly TRBD2 (6 bases). Between the trimmed V and J ends, which lost 4 bases and 5 bases, there was a span of 18 bases. Germline V gene lookup returns CDR1 SGHTA and CDR2 FQGTGA. This CDR3 has 15 residues. The CDR3 sequence: CASSSPGTWRDEQYF. The CDR3 nucleotides read TGTGCCAGCAGCTCGCCGGGAACGTGGAGGGACGAGCAGTACTTC.

The table lists this clonotype with a few counts. The chain links TRBV7-9 to TRBJ2-1; TRBD1 agrees at 7 bases. Germline V gives CDR1 SEHNR, CDR2 FQNEAQ (reference sequence). Germline trimming cut 6 bases from V and 6 bases from J; bases unmatched to any gene: 5. This CDR3 region has 13 residues. In DNA, the CDR3 is TGTGCCAGCAGGGAAGGGACAGTCAATGAGCAGTTCTTC. Residues: CASREGTVNEQFF.

This clonotype was counted a few times. The V and J genes are TRBV15 and TRBJ2-1; no clear D gene. CDR1 is LNHNV, CDR2 YYDKDF, per germline (reference sequence). V was clipped by 4 bases and J by 5 bases, with 9 bases between them. The CDR3 runs 13 residues. The CDR3 DNA is TGTGCCACCAGCAAAAGGACGGACAATGAGCAGTTCTTC. It yields the protein CATSKRTDNEQFF.

A few counts support this clonotype. V and J are TRBV12-3 or TRBV12-4 and TRBJ2-7; 7 nucleotides agree with TRBD1. V lost 6 bases to trimming and J lost 3 bases; unmatched junction nucleotides: 5. CDR3 length: 13 residues. The DNA of the CDR3 is TGTGCCAGCAGCAAGGGACAGATCTACGAGCAGTACTTC. This codes for CASSKGQIYEQYF.

In this sample, this clonotype turned up a few times. The chain carries TRBV4-3 and TRBJ2-7; a possible D gene is TRBD2 (6 bases). V was trimmed by 0 bases and J by 4 bases, leaving 13 bases between them. Looked up from germline, CDR1 is LGHNA and CDR2 is YSLEER. This CDR3 contains 15 residues. CDR3 DNA: TGCGCCAGCAGCCAAGAACGGGGGAGGTGGTACGAGCAGTACTTC. Translating gives CASSQERGRWYEQYF.

V and J are TRBV27 and TRBJ2-2; no clear D gene. The CDR3 extends over 13 amino acids. With 1 base removed from V and 5 bases from J, the gap between germline ends came to 5 bases. Germline V lookup: CDR1 MNHEY, CDR2 SMNVEV (reference sequence). This chain's CDR3 is CASSLWLTGELFF. In DNA, the CDR3 is TGTGCCAGCAGTTTATGGTTAACCGGGGAGCTGTTTTTT.

Only a few counts were recorded for this clonotype. This chain links TRBV7-2 with TRBJ2-7, with D unclear. Trimming took off 0 bases at V and 6 bases at J, with 12 bases between the two ends. The CDR3 consists of 14 residues. Germline CDR1 SGHTA, CDR2 FQGNSA. The CDR3 region is CASSLARQLPEQYF. CDR3 nucleotide sequence: TGTGCCAGCAGCTTAGCGAGGCAACTACCCGAGCAGTACTTC.

This clonotype has just a few counts. The chain is built from TRBV7-9 and TRBJ2-5, with a tentative D call TRBD1 (5 bases). V lost 1 base and J 3 bases, leaving 6 bases between the germline ends. Germline-derived CDR1 and CDR2 are SEHNR and FQNEAQ (reference sequence). This CDR3 comprises 13 residues. The CDR3 nucleotides are TGTGCCAGCAGCTTAGTGACAGAAGAGACCCAGTACTTC. Its translation: CASSLVTEETQYF.